These 6 T cell receptor beta chains originate from one sample sequenced in a study of cytomegalovirus exposure and HLA in healthy donors. The PCR was carried out with 60 Vbeta primers and 13 Jbeta primers. The table came from immunoSEQ multiplex PCR; TCRdb's copy has only in-frame clones and leaves some out. The table lists roughly 80,000 clones, 80% of them singletons, with 0.9% to 1.2% in the top ten. The source material was PBMCs. Source of these receptors: a male donor in good health and CMV-seronegative.

The chain carries TRBV10-1 and TRBJ2-3; unclear D gene. Looked up from germline, CDR1 is WNHNN and CDR2 is SYGVQD (reference sequence). The ends were cut back, 7 bases at V and 6 bases at J, with 14 bases in the middle. The CDR3 runs 13 residues. The CDR3: CASNGGEWDTQYF. CDR3 sequence (DNA): TGCGCCAGCAATGGCGGCGAGTGGGATACGCAGTATTTT.

This chain joins TRBV6-1 and TRBJ2-1; possibly TRBD1 for D (5 bases). The CDR3 consists of 15 residues. Germline V gives CDR1 MNHNS, CDR2 SASEGT. V shed 0 bases and J shed 4 bases, with 10 bases lying between them. The CDR3: CASSEAGLPYNEQFF. DNA for the CDR3: TGTGCCAGCAGTGAAGCGGGGCTACCTTACAATGAGCAGTTCTTC.

This chain links TRBV30 with TRBJ2-5; maybe TRBD1 (6 bases). The CDR3 is made up of 13 amino acids. The V end lost 1 base, the J end lost 3 bases, and 9 bases lay between the germline ends. Germline CDR1 GTSNPN, CDR2 SVGIG (reference sequence). CDR3 DNA sequence: TGTGCCTGGAGTGGGGACATAAAAGAGACCCAGTACTTC. It specifies CAWSGDIKETQYF.

The chain combines TRBV2 with TRBJ2-2; unclear D gene. The germline CDR1 and CDR2 sequences are SNHLY and FYNNEI. V was trimmed by 7 bases and J by 0 bases, leaving 9 bases between them. The CDR3 is 14 amino acids. In nucleotides, the CDR3 is TGTGCCAGCAATCCACAAGCGAACACCGGGGAGCTGTTTTTT. It is translated as CASNPQANTGELFF.

This clone turned up a few times. This rearrangement joins TRBV29-1 to TRBJ2-3; possible D gene TRBD1, 5 bases. The length of the CDR3 is 12 residues. Trimming removed 3 bases from V and 4 bases from J, with 8 bases in between. In germline, CDR1 is SQVTM, CDR2 ANQGSEA. Here the CDR3 reads CSVEGQPDTQYF. The CDR3 DNA sequence: TGCAGCGTTGAGGGGCAACCAGATACGCAGTATTTT.

This clone turned up a few times. The chain uses TRBV5-1 and TRBJ2-5; 9 nucleotides align to TRBD2. CDR3 size: 17 residues. V shed 3 bases, J shed 5 bases, and the junction held 14 bases outside the gene matches. The germline gives CDR1 SGHRS, CDR2 YFSETQ. In nucleotides, the CDR3 is TGCGCCAGCAGCTGGGGTTCGAGCGGGGGGCCTCGGGAGACCCAGTACTTC. Its translation: CASSWGSSGGPRETQYF.